This TCR beta chain was sequenced during a study of cytomegalovirus exposure and HLA in healthy donors. Study as a whole: Inside one of the first data releases sat about 85 million unique TCRs taken from HLA-typed donors.

This clone showed up just once. Antigen unknown. Primers: 60 Vbeta forward and 13 Jbeta reverse. Sequenced by immunoSEQ multiplex PCR; TCRdb stores in-frame clones only, minus some. This sample has fewer than 200,000 clones; 87% occur once, and the top ten carry approximately 0.98%. Whole-study findings and limits: Three chains tied to CMV proved CMV antigen-specific in vitro. Presence/absence comparisons presumed near-even sequencing depth among donors.

This CDR3 spans 15 amino acids. CDR1 SGHRS and CDR2 YFSETQ come from the germline V gene. Trimming left V 0 bases short and J 6 bases short, with 12 bases between. This sequence originates from a boy aged 2-15 years in good health and CMV-seronegative. This chain links TRBV5-1 with TRBJ2-2, with D possibly being TRBD2 (6 bases). Sequencing was performed on PBMCs. The CDR3 protein is CASSLEAGRAGELFF. The CDR3 DNA is TGCGCCAGCAGCTTGGAGGCGGGACGGGCCGGGGAGCTGTTTTTT.